This section outlines one TCR beta chain sequence together with its context. The target antigen is unknown. Time point here: pretreatment peripheral blood. V dropped 0 bases and J dropped 6; count of bases not matched to a gene: 11. The CDR3 contains 18 residues. TCR analog templates of synthetic origin were spiked into each PCR. Sequencing was performed with immunoSEQ multiplex PCR; in TCRdb, only in-frame clones are kept and a portion is missing. The sample lists under 60,000 clones; 80% to 90% were seen once. This sample was taken from a study of PD-L1 blockade in urothelial cancer. As for the study in general: The year 2014 saw patients start atezolizumab, 1,200 mg intravenously every 3 weeks. Analyses used blood from 3 weeks (second dose) and 6 weeks after treatment start.

Points from the study as a whole: In blood sampled pretreatment, TCR clonality below the median predicted better survival.

This sample comprised PBMCs, obtained around atezolizumab (anti-PD-L1) treatment. This TCR was sampled from a man aged 65 to 79 with urothelial cancer. J is TRBJ2-1 and V is TRBV5-3; TRBD2 matches 11 bases. TRBV5-3 counts as an open reading frame of uncertain function. The chain's CDR3 is CARSLAIQLAGDGNEQFF. As DNA, the CDR3 is TGTGCCAGAAGCTTGGCGATACAACTAGCGGGAGACGGCAATGAGCAGTTCTTC.